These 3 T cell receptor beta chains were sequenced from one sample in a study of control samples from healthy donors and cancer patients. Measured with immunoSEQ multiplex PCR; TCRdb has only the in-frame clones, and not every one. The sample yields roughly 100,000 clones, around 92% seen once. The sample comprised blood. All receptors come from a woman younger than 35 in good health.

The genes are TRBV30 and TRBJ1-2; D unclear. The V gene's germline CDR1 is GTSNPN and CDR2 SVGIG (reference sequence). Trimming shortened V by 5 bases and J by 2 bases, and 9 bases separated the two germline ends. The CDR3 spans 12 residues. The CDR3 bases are TGTGCCTGGGCTCCGACAAACTATGGCTACACCTTC. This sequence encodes CAWAPTNYGYTF.

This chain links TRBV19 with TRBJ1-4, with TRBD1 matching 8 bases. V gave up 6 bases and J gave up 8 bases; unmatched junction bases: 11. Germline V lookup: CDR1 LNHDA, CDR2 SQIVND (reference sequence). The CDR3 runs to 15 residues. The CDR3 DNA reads TGTGCCAGTAGGTCAGGGCAGGGGGCGATGGAAAAACTGTTTTTT. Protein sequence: CASRSGQGAMEKLFF. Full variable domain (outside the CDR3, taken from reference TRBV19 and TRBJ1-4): DGGITQSPKYLFRKEGQNVTLSCEQNLNHDAMYWYRQDPGQGLRLIYYSQIVNDFQKGDIAEGYSVSREKKESFPLTVTSAQKNPTAFYLCASRSGQGAMEKLFFGSGTQLSVL.

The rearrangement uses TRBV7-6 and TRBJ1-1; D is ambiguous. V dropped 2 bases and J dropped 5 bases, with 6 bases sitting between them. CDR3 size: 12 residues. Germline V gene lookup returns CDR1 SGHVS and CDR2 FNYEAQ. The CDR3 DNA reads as TGTGCCAGCAGCTTAAAAAAGACTGAAGCTTTCTTT. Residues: CASSLKKTEAFF.